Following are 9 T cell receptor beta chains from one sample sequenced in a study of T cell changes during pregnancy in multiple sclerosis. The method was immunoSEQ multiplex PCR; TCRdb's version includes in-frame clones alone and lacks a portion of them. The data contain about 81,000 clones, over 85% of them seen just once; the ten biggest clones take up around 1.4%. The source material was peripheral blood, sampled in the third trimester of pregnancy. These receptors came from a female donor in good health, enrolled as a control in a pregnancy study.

The CDR3 loop is CARSLGGRSLGSGANVLTF. The CDR3, as DNA: TGTGCCAGAAGCTTGGGGGGCAGGTCATTAGGCTCTGGGGCCAACGTCCTGACTTTC. The rearrangement uses TRBV5-3 and TRBJ2-6; tentative D call: TRBD1 (5 bases). TRBV5-3 is flagged as an ORF with uncertain function. This CDR3 is 19 amino acids long. With 0 bases removed from V and 0 bases from J, the gap between germline ends came to 16 bases.

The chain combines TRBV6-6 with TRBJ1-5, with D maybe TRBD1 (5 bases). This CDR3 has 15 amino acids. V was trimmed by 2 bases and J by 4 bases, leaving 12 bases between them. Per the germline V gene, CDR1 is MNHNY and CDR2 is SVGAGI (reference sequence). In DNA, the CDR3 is TGTGCCAGCAGTTACGGGGCAGGGATAAATCAGCCCCAGCATTTT. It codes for CASSYGAGINQPQHF.

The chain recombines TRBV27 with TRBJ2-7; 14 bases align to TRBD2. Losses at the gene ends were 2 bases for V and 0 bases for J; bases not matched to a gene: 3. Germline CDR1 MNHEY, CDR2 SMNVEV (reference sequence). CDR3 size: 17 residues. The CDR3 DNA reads TGTGCCAGCAGTTTAAGACTAGCGGGAGGGATCTCCTACGAGCAGTACTTC. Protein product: CASSLRLAGGISYEQYF.

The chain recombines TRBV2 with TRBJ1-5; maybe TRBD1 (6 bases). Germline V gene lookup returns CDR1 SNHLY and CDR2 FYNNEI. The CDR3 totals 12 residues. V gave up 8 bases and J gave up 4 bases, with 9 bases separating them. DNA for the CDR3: TGTGCCAGCGAGGGGGGGAATCAGCCCCAGCATTTT. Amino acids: CASEGGNQPQHF.

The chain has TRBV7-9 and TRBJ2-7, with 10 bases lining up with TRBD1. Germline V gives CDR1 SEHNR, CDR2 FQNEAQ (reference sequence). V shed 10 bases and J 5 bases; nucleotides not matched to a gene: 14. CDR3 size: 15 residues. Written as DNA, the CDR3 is TGTGCCACTACGCCGACCGGGACAGGGGCCCACGAGCAGTACTTC. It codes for CATTPTGTGAHEQYF. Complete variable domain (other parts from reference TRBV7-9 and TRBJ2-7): DTGVSQNPRHKITKRGQNVTFRCDPISEHNRLYWYRQTLGQGPEFLTYFQNEAQLEKSRLLSDRFSAERPKGSFSTLEIQRTEQGDSAMYLCATTPTGTGAHEQYFGPGTRLTVT.

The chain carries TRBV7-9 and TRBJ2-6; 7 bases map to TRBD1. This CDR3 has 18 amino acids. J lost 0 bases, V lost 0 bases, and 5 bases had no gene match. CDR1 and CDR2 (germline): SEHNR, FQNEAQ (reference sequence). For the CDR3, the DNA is TGTGCCAGCAGCTTAGCACCGGGACAGAGCTCTGGGGCCAACGTCCTGACTTTC. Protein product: CASSLAPGQSSGANVLTF.

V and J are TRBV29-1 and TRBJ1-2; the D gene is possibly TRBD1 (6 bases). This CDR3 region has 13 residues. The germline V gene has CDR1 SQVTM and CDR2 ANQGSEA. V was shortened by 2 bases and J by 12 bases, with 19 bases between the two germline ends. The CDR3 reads CSVERQGGEGNTF. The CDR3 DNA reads TGCAGCGTTGAACGACAAGGGGGAGAAGGGAACACCTTC.

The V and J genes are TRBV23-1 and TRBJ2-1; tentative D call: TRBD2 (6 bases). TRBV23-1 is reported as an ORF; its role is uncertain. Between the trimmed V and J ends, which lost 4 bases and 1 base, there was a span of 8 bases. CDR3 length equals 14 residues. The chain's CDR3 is CASSRGGSYNEQFF. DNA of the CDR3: TGCGCCAGCAGTCGTGGGGGGTCCTACAATGAGCAGTTCTTC.

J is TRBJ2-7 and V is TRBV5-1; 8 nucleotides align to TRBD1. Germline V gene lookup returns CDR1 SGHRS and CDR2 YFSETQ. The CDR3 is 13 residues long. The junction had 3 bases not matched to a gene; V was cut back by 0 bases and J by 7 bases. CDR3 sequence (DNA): TGCGCCAGCAGCTTGGACAGGGGGTGGGAGCAGTACTTC. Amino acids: CASSLDRGWEQYF.